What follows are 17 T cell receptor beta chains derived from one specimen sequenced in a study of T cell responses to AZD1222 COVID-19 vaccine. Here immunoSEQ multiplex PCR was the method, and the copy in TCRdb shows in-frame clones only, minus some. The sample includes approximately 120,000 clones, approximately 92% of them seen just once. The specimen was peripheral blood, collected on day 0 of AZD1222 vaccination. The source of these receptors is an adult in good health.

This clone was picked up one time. CDR3 in DNA: TGTGCCAGCAGCCACCCCCGATCGGTGCAGGGGGAACGTCAAGAGACCCAGTACTTC. It yields the protein CASSHPRSVQGERQETQYF. This sequence joins TRBV11-2 and TRBJ2-5; 7 bases map to TRBD1. Germline lookup yields CDR1 SGHAT and CDR2 FQNNGV. The V gene end was trimmed by 5 bases and the J gene end by 2 bases; junction bases not matched to a gene: 20. The CDR3 sequence is 19 residues long.

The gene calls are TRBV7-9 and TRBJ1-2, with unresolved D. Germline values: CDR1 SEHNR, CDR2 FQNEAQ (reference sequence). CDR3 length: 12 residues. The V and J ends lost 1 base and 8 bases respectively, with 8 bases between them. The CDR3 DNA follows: TGTGCCAGCAGCTTAGTGTTCGGGGGCTACACCTTC. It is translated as CASSLVFGGYTF. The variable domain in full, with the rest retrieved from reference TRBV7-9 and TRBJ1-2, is DTGVSQNPRHKITKRGQNVTFRCDPISEHNRLYWYRQTLGQGPEFLTYFQNEAQLEKSRLLSDRFSAERPKGSFSTLEIQRTEQGDSAMYLCASSLVFGGYTFGSGTRLTVV.

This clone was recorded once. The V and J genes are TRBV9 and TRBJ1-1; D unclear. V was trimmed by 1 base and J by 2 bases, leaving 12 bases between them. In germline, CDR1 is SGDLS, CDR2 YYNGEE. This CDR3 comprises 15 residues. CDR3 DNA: TGTGCCAGCAGCGTAAACGCAGAAAGTAACACTGAAGCTTTCTTT. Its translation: CASSVNAESNTEAFF. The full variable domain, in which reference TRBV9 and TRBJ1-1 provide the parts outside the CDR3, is DSGVTQTPKHLITATGQRVTLRCSPRSGDLSVYWYQQSLDQGLQFLIQYYNGEERAKGNILERFSAQQFPDLHSELNLSSLELGDSALYFCASSVNAESNTEAFFGQGTRLTVV.

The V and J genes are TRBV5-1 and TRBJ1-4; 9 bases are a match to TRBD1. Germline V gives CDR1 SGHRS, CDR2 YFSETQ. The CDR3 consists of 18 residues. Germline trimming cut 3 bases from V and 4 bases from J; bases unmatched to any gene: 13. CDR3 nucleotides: TGCGCCAGCAGCTCCGACGTGAGGACAGGGGTGATTAATGAAAAACTGTTTTTT. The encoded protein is CASSSDVRTGVINEKLFF.

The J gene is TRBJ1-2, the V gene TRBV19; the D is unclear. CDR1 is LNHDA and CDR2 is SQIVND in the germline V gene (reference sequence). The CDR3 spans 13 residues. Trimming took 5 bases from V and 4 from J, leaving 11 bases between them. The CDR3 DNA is TGTGCCAGTAGTGACCTGGGAATCTATGGCTACACCTTC. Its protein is CASSDLGIYGYTF. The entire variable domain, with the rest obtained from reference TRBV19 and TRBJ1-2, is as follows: DGGITQSPKYLFRKEGQNVTLSCEQNLNHDAMYWYRQDPGQGLRLIYYSQIVNDFQKGDIAEGYSVSREKKESFPLTVTSAQKNPTAFYLCASSDLGIYGYTFGSGTRLTVV.

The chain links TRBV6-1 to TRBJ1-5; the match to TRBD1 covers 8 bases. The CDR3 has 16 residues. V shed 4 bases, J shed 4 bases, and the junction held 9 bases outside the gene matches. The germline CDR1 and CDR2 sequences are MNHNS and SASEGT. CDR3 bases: TGTGCCAGCAGTGCCGAGCGGACAGGGAGTAATCAGCCCCAGCATTTT. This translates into CASSAERTGSNQPQHF.

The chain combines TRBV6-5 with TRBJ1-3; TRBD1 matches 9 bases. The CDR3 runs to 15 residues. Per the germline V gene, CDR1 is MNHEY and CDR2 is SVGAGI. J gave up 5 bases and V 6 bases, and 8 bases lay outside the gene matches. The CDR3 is CASSRPGQGRNTIYF. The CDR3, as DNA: TGTGCCAGCAGCCGACCGGGACAGGGAAGAAACACCATATATTTT.

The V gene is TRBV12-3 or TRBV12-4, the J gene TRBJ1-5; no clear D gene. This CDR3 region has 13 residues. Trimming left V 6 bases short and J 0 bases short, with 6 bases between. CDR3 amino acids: CASSLTSNQPQHF. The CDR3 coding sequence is TGTGCCAGCAGCTTGACTAGCAATCAGCCCCAGCATTTT.

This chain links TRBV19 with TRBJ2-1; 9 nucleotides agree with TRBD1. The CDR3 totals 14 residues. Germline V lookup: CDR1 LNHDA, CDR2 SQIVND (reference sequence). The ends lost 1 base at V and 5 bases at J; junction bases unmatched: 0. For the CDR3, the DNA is TGTGCCAGTAGTATAGGGACAGGGGACAATGAGCAGTTCTTC. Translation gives CASSIGTGDNEQFF.

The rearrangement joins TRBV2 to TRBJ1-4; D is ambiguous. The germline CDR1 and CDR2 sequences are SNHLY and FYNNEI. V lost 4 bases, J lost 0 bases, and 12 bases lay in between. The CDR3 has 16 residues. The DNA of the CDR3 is TGTGCCAGCAGTGCTGGGCTCCGCGCAACTAATGAAAAACTGTTTTTT. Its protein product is CASSAGLRATNEKLFF.

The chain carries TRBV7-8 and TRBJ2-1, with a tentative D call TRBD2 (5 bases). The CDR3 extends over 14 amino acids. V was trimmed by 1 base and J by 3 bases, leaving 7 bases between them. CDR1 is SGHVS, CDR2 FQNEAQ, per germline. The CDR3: CASSLGTRYNEQFF. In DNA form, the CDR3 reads TGTGCCAGCAGCTTAGGGACTCGCTACAATGAGCAGTTCTTC.

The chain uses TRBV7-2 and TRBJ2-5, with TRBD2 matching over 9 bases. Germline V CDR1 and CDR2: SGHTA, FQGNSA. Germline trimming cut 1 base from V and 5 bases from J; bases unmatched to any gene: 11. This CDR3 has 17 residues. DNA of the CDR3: TGTGCCAGCAGCTTAGGGCATTTAGCGGGAGATTGGGAGACCCAGTACTTC. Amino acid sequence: CASSLGHLAGDWETQYF.

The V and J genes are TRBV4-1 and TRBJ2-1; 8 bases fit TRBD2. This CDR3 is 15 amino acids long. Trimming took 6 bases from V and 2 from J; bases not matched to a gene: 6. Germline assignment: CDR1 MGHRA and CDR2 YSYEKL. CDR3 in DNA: TGCGCCAGCAGGTTGGCTAGCGGGCCCTACAATGAGCAGTTCTTC. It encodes CASRLASGPYNEQFF.

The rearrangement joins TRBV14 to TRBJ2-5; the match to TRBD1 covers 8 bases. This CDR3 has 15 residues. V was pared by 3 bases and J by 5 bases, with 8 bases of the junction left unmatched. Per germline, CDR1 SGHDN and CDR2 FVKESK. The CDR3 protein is CASSHLTGVEETQYF. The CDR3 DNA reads TGTGCCAGCAGCCACCTGACAGGGGTTGAGGAGACCCAGTACTTC.

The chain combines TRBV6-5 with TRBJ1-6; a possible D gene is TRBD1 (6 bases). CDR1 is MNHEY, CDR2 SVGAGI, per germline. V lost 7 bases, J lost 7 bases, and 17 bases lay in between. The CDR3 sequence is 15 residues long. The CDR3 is CASKSGQGSNSPLHF. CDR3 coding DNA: TGTGCCAGCAAATCGGGTCAGGGGAGCAATTCACCCCTCCACTTT.

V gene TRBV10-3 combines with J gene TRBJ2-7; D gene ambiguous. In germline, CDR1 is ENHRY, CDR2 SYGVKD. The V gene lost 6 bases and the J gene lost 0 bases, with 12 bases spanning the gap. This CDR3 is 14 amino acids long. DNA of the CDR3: TGTGCCATCAGCCCGGTGACGGACTCCTACGAGCAGTACTTC. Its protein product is CAISPVTDSYEQYF.

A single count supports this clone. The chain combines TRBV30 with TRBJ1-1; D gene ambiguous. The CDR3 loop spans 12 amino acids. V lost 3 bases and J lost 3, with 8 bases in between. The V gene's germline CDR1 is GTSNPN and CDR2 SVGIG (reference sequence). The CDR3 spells CAWRGPYTEAFF. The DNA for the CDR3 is TGTGCCTGGAGAGGGCCGTACACTGAAGCTTTCTTT.